This TCR beta chain comes out of a study of T cell repertoires in cytomegalovirus infection. Across the study: As its CMV epitopes, the study selected recently identified HLA-C-restricted and well-studied HLA-B-restricted targets. Whole-study findings and limits: HLA-C-restricted TCR beta clonotypes specific for CMV led the ex vivo response.

TCRdb analysed the reads with MiXCR anew, one entry per CDR3 protein. Of about 830,000 distinct CDR3 sequences in the sample, around a third were seen once. On this clonotype itself: Antigen: not known.

The CDR3 consists of 15 residues. Trimming took 6 bases from V and 3 from J; bases not matched to a gene: 8. The germline CDR1 and CDR2 sequences are MNHEY and SMNVEV (reference sequence). The sequence came from a human donor in good health (CMV status not recorded). Some clones in this sample may be carry-over from other donors' samples. The V and J genes are TRBV27 and TRBJ1-5; 7 nucleotides match TRBD1. This specimen consisted of cultured CD8+ T cells from PBMCs, obtained from culture after CMV antigen stimulation. CDR3 sequence: CASRAAGGVNQPQHF. CDR3 bases: TGTGCCAGCAGAGCAGCAGGGGGTGTCAATCAGCCCCAGCATTTT.